The rows below give T cell receptor beta chains drawn from one sample of a study of metastatic and nonmetastatic thyroid tumors. TCRdb re-called the PCR reads with MiXCR. The sample records roughly 55,000 clones, 15% to 20% being singletons. The specimen was blood. The receptors were gathered from a male donor with papillary thyroid cancer or a benign thyroid nodule (not recorded which). Some clones in this sample may be carry-over from other donors' samples. CDR3s include the opening cysteine and the closing phenylalanine or tryptophan. D genes are given only for firm matches. The size of a clone is reported for some rows only, either as once, few or many, or as a class for expanded clones.

clone size,V gene,J gene,D gene,CDR3 protein,CDR3 DNA
many,TRBV11-1,TRBJ2-3,TRBD2,CASSLRAGGHTDTQYF,TGTGCCAGCAGCTTAAGGGCGGGGGGGCATACAGATACGCAGTATTTT
many,TRBV29-1,TRBJ1-1,.,CSVAGRMNTEAFF,TGCAGCGTTGCCGGACGGATGAACACTGAAGCTTTCTTT
.,TRBV2,TRBJ1-2,.,CASSENLSGPYGYTF,TGTGCCAGCAGTGAAAATCTGTCAGGACCGTATGGCTACACCTTC
many,TRBV20-1,TRBJ2-7,.,CSARSSGTYEQYF,TGCAGTGCTAGATCCTCAGGTACCTACGAGCAGTACTTC
many,TRBV18,TRBJ2-2,.,CASSVARTGELFF,TGTGCCAGCTCAGTCGCAAGAACCGGGGAGCTGTTTTTT
many,TRBV5-1,TRBJ2-3,.,CASSLDGTDTQYF,TGCGCCAGCAGCCTTGACGGCACAGATACGCAGTATTTT
many,TRBV10-2,TRBJ2-2,.,CASFDTGLGGELFF,TGCGCCAGCTTTGACACCGGATTGGGCGGGGAGCTGTTTTTT
many,TRBV20-1,TRBJ1-6,TRBD1,CSASRDRGGGNSPLHF,TGCAGTGCGAGCAGGGACAGGGGAGGTGGAAATTCACCCCTCCACTTT
many,TRBV27,TRBJ1-5,.,CASSLSARMRDMNQPQHF,TGTGCCAGCAGTTTAAGTGCTCGGATGCGGGACATGAATCAGCCCCAGCATTTT
many,TRBV12-3/TRBV12-4,TRBJ2-1,.,CASSSGGSNEQFF,TGTGCCAGCAGTTCTGGAGGCAGCAATGAGCAGTTCTTC
many,TRBV20-1,TRBJ2-7,TRBD1,CSALNRGPYEQYF,TGCAGTGCTCTTAACAGGGGGCCCTACGAGCAGTACTTC
many,TRBV20-1,TRBJ2-4,TRBD1,CSARADRDDIQYF,TGCAGTGCTAGAGCAGACAGGGATGACATTCAGTACTTC
few,TRBV6-1,TRBJ2-1,.,CASSPGVFWYNEQFF,TGTGCCAGCAGCCCCGGTGTGTTTTGGTACAATGAGCAGTTCTTC
many,TRBV30,TRBJ2-5,.,CAWSPGGETQYF,TGTGCCTGGAGCCCCGGAGGGGAGACCCAGTACTTC
.,TRBV20-1,TRBJ1-2,.,CSADTENFYGYTF,TGCAGTGCTGACACAGAAAATTTCTATGGCTACACCTTC
many,TRBV25-1,TRBJ1-3,TRBD1,CASSETGTVENTIYF,TGTGCCAGCAGCGAAACCGGGACAGTTGAAAACACCATATATTTT
few,TRBV5-4,TRBJ2-1,.,CASSLRGIEQFF,TGTGCCAGCAGCTTGAGAGGTATTGAGCAGTTCTTC
many,TRBV5-4,TRBJ1-2,TRBD1,CASSLEEGAWGNYGYTF,TGTGCCAGCAGCCTGGAGGAGGGGGCATGGGGTAACTATGGCTACACCTTC
many,TRBV3-1,TRBJ1-1,.,CASSQGGNTEAFF,TGTGCCAGCAGCCAGGGTGGGAACACTGAAGCTTTCTTT
many,TRBV28,TRBJ2-1,.,CASRMGTEEQFF,TGTGCTAGCAGAATGGGGACGGAAGAGCAGTTCTTC
.,TRBV7-9,TRBJ1-4,.,CASSLLPGENEKLFF,TGTGCCAGCAGCTTACTTCCGGGGGAAAATGAAAAACTGTTTTTT
many,TRBV7-2,TRBJ1-2,TRBD1,CASSSDRGAQGYTF,TGTGCCAGCAGCTCGGACAGGGGCGCCCAGGGCTACACCTTC
many,TRBV11-1,TRBJ2-3,TRBD2,CASSHPRREREFTDTQYF,TGTGCCAGCAGCCACCCGAGGCGCGAGCGGGAGTTTACAGATACGCAGTATTTT
many,TRBV20-1,TRBJ1-6,.,CSAHSLIGEYNSPLHF,TGCAGTGCACATTCCCTGATTGGGGAGTATAATTCACCCCTCCACTTT
many,TRBV5-4,TRBJ2-2,.,CASRLSGQSTGELFF,TGTGCCAGCAGGTTGTCAGGACAGAGCACCGGGGAGCTGTTTTTT
many,TRBV12-3/TRBV12-4,TRBJ2-3,.,CASTTFGTDTQYF,TGTGCCAGCACGACTTTTGGCACAGATACGCAGTATTTT
many,TRBV6-5,TRBJ2-2,.,CASSYGLNTGELFF,TGTGCCAGCAGTTACGGGCTGAACACCGGGGAGCTGTTTTTT
few,TRBV9,TRBJ2-5,TRBD2,CASSVELAGGETQYF,TGTGCCAGCAGCGTAGAGCTAGCGGGAGGTGAGACCCAGTACTTC
many,TRBV19,TRBJ2-4,TRBD2,CASRRGGQLAKNIQYF,TGTGCCAGTCGGAGGGGAGGGCAGCTAGCCAAAAACATTCAGTACTTC
many,TRBV11-1,TRBJ2-3,.,CASSPQRVLGTDTQYF,TGTGCCAGCAGCCCGCAGAGAGTTCTTGGTACAGATACGCAGTATTTT
many,TRBV15,TRBJ1-2,.,CATSVTDRKAAGGYTF,TGTGCCACCAGCGTTACGGACAGAAAGGCAGCGGGTGGCTACACCTTC
many,TRBV28,TRBJ1-3,.,CASTGNTIYF,TGTGCCAGCACCGGAAACACCATATATTTT
.,TRBV6-1,TRBJ1-2,TRBD1,CASSQVQGAFCYTF,TGTGCCAGCAGCCAAGTACAGGGGGCGTTTTGCTACACCTTC
.,TRBV5-1,TRBJ2-3,.,CVSSFGGYTQYF,TGCGTCAGCAGCTTCGGTGGATATACGCAGTATTTT
.,TRBV5-6,TRBJ2-7,.,CASSLSPLREQYF,TGTGCCAGCAGCTTGTCGCCCCTCCGGGAGCAGTACTTC
many,TRBV25-1,TRBJ2-2,.,CASSHGVNTGELFF,TGTGCCAGCAGTCACGGGGTGAACACCGGGGAGCTGTTTTTT
many,TRBV7-8,TRBJ1-4,TRBD1,CASSVRGGGEKLFF,TGTGCCAGCAGCGTACGAGGGGGCGGTGAAAAACTGTTTTTT
many,TRBV9,TRBJ2-6,.,CASSVGPSGANVLTF,TGTGCCAGCAGCGTAGGCCCATCTGGGGCCAACGTCCTGACTTTC
.,TRBV7-2,TRBJ1-1,.,CASSRSISMNTEAFF,TGTGCCAGCAGCCGATCAATCTCGATGAACACTGAAGCTTTCTTT
.,TRBV6-1,TRBJ2-1,.,CASDFYNEQFF,TGTGCCAGCGATTTTTACAATGAGCAGTTCTTC
.,TRBV4-1,TRBJ1-5,TRBD1,CASSRNRGSNQPQHF,TGCGCCAGCAGCCGGAACAGGGGTAGCAATCAGCCCCAGCATTTT
many,TRBV28,TRBJ1-6,.,CASSLWAQRGSPLHF,TGTGCCAGCAGTTTATGGGCCCAACGGGGTTCACCCCTCCACTTT
.,TRBV9,TRBJ1-1,.,CASSSGADEAFF,TGTGCCAGCAGCTCTGGGGCTGACGAAGCTTTCTTT
many,TRBV15,TRBJ2-7,TRBD1,CATSRDPGTGAEQYF,TGTGCCACCAGCAGAGACCCCGGGACAGGTGCCGAGCAGTACTTC
many,TRBV5-5,TRBJ2-2,.,CASSLWRATTGELFF,TGTGCCAGCAGCTTATGGAGGGCTACTACCGGGGAGCTGTTTTTT
many,TRBV19,TRBJ2-6,.,CASSIEGGSGANVLTF,TGTGCCAGTAGTATAGAGGGGGGCTCTGGGGCCAACGTCCTGACTTTC
many,TRBV24-1,TRBJ1-2,TRBD1,CATSDHGQGGKGGYTF,TGTGCCACCAGTGACCACGGACAGGGTGGGAAAGGCGGCTACACCTTC
many,TRBV5-6,TRBJ2-1,.,CASSLLRGRGSYNEQFF,TGTGCCAGCAGCCTGCTGAGGGGCCGAGGCTCCTACAATGAGCAGTTCTTC
many,TRBV27,TRBJ1-1,.,CASSLLGNTEAFF,TGTGCCAGCAGTTTATTGGGGAACACTGAAGCTTTCTTT
medium-sized,TRBV2,TRBJ1-6,.,CASGQPSSYNSPLHF,TGTGCCAGCGGACAACCGAGCTCCTATAATTCACCCCTCCACTTT
many,TRBV7-6,TRBJ2-7,TRBD1,CASSHTTGTGGDEQYF,TGTGCCAGCAGCCACACAACCGGGACAGGGGGCGACGAGCAGTACTTC
many,TRBV4-1,TRBJ2-5,.,CASRQLGGFQETQYF,TGCGCCAGCAGACAACTTGGGGGTTTTCAAGAGACCCAGTACTTC
.,TRBV18,TRBJ1-2,.,CASSSGYRSYTF,TGTGCCAGCTCATCCGGGTACAGGTCCTACACCTTC
few,TRBV20-1,TRBJ2-5,TRBD2,CSAREYGAGVRETQYF,TGCAGTGCTAGAGAATATGGCGCGGGAGTGCGGGAGACCCAGTACTTC
few,TRBV19,TRBJ1-2,.,CASSIDLGRPWGYTF,TGTGCCAGTAGTATAGATCTTGGCAGGCCATGGGGCTACACCTTC
.,TRBV30,TRBJ1-2,.,CAPQGQLSYGYTF,TGTGCCCCTCAGGGGCAGCTATCCTATGGCTACACCTTC
few,TRBV6-1,TRBJ1-2,TRBD1,CASNLGQGLYGYTF,TGTGCCAGCAACCTGGGACAGGGTCTCTATGGCTACACCTTC